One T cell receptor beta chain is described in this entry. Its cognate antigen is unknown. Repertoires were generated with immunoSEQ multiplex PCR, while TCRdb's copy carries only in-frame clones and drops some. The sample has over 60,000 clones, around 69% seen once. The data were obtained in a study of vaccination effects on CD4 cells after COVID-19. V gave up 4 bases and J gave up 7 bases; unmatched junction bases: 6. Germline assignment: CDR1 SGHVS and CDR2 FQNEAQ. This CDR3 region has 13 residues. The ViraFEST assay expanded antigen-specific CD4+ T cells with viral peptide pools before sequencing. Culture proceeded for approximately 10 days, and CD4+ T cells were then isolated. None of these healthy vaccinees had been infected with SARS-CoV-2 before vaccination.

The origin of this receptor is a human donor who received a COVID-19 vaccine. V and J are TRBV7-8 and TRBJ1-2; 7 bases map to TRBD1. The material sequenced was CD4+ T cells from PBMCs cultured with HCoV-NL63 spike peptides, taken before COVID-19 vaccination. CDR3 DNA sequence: TGTGCCAGCAGCTCCGGGACAGTAGTTGGCTACACCTTC. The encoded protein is CASSSGTVVGYTF.